The clone carrying this T cell receptor beta chain was counted between two and nine times. No antigen is known for it. Scientists ran DNA taken from cultured CD4+ T cells through the Oncomine TCR Beta short-read assay for sequencing. MiXCR was run by TCRdb on the PCR reads, yielding one entry per CDR3 protein. In the table there are 9,500 to 10,000 distinct CDR3 sequences, roughly 70% of which are singletons. As for treatment: approximately 11-day PBMC culture with coronavirus spike peptide pools or control peptides (ViraFEST assay). The data belong to a study of vaccination and CD4 T cells after COVID-19. Study details: Convalescent donors: six male, four female; seven Caucasian, two Asian, one multiracial, two Hispanic. Investigators stimulated cells with overlapping spike peptides drawn from SARS-CoV-2, HCoV-NL63, HCoV-OC43 and HCoV-229E.

Input material: CD4+ T cells from blood, cultured in vitro. This sequence was found in a human donor who had recovered from COVID-19.

CDR3 DNA sequence: TGTGCCAGCAGCTTAGGGGACAGGGGGAGAGTGGTGAACACTGAAGCTTTCTTT. It yields the protein CASSLGDRGRVVNTEAFF. This sequence joins TRBV7-9 and TRBJ1-1, with TRBD1 identical over 11 bases. The ends lost 1 base at V and 0 bases at J; junction bases unmatched: 7. From germline, CDR1 is SEHNR and CDR2 FQNEAQ (reference sequence). This CDR3 spans 18 amino acids.